The source of this T cell receptor beta chain is a study of beta chain features in type 1 diabetes. Whole-study findings and limits: Type 1 diabetes patients had TCRB CDR3s that were shorter (moderately but significantly so) in all four CD4+ subsets. In type 1 diabetes patients, VDJ junctions had fewer insertions; deletions at these junctions were more frequent.

A single heparinised blood sample, averaging around 120 mL, was obtained per donor. Cell sorting via CD45RO/CCR7/CD25/CD127/CD95/CD27 was performed to obtain CD4+ naive, central memory, regulatory and stem cell-like memory cells. Sequenced material consisted of expressed TCRB transcripts (all of the isolated RNA was reverse transcribed). Naive, central memory and regulatory T cell samples produced a mean of about 3.5 million reads. Produced via immunoSEQ multiplex PCR; TCRdb's table is partial and in-frame only. In the table there are fewer than 25,000 clones, roughly 69% of which are singletons. J was trimmed by 5 bases and V by 2 bases; bases with no gene match: 5. The CDR3 totals 16 residues. Germline CDR1 and CDR2: LGHNA and YSLEER. Regarding this clone: The target antigen is unknown.

Sequencing used Tregs from blood. The TCR sequence derives from a man aged 18-30 years with type 1 diabetes. V is TRBV4-3 and J is TRBJ2-1; 11 bases match TRBD2. DNA for the CDR3: TGCGCCAGCAGCCAACCAATAGCGGGGGGGGACAATGAGCAGTTCTTC. This encodes CASSQPIAGGDNEQFF.